This record covers a single TCR beta chain. Its target is not known. V was clipped by 3 bases and J by 7 bases, with 10 bases between them. The germline gives CDR1 MNHEY, CDR2 SMNVEV (reference sequence). The length of the CDR3 is 14 residues. These data belong to a study of T cell responses to AZD1222 COVID-19 vaccine. Study-wide results and limits: Just five to seven AZD1222 recipients tested seropositive at baseline.

Method: immunoSEQ multiplex PCR; TCRdb's copy keeps in-frame clones and lacks some. This table has fewer than 130,000 clones, about nine tenths appearing once. The sequencing here drew on peripheral blood, taken on day 0 of AZD1222 vaccination. The chain is built from TRBV27 and TRBJ1-6; TRBD1 might be the D (5 bases). The sequence was obtained from an adult in good health. As DNA, the CDR3 is TGTGCCAGCAGTTTGGCAGGGCGGAATTCACCCCTCCACTTT. Its translation: CASSLAGRNSPLHF.